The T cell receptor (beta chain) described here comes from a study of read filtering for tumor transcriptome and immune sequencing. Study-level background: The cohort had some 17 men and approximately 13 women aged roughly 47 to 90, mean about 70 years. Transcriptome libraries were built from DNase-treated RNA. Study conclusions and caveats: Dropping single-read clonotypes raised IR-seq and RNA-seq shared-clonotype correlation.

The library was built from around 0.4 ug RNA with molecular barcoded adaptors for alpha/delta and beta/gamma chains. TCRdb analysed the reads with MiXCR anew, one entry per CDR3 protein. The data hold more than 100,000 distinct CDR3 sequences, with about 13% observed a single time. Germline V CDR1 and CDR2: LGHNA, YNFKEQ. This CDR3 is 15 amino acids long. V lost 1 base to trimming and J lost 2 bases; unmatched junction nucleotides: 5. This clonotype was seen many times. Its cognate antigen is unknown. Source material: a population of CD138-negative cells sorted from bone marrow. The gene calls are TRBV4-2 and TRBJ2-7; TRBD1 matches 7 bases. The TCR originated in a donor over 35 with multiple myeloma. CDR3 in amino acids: CASSQARDRAYEQYF. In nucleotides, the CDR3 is TGTGCCAGCAGCCAAGCCCGGGACAGAGCCTACGAGCAGTACTTC.